The present T cell receptor (beta chain) was sequenced within a study of CD8 T cells in ankylosing spondylitis. The study, taken as a whole, reports: Relatively rare in peripheral blood, disease-linked clones were also CD8+. Blood of patients with ankylosing spondylitis appeared to be characterized by a TCR beta motif of 8 or 9 highly homologous variants.

The sample holds many counts of this clonotype. Its antigen is undetermined. MiXCR, run by TCRdb on the 5' RACE reads, gives a single entry per CDR3 protein. The sample lists about 140,000 distinct CDR3 sequences; roughly 8% were seen once. Germline V gene sequence: CDR1 SGHDT, CDR2 YYEEEE. Trimming removed 4 bases from V and 1 base from J, with 17 bases in between. The CDR3 spans 16 residues. Sequenced material: synovial fluid, either unsorted or a sorted T cell fraction (not recorded which). The gene calls are TRBV5-6 and TRBJ2-5; D remains unclear. The origin of this receptor is a male donor with ankylosing spondylitis. CDR3 protein: CASSPKTPTVQETQYF. The CDR3 DNA reads TGTGCCAGCAGCCCAAAGACACCGACGGTCCAAGAGACCCAGTACTTC. The whole variable domain, remainder taken from reference TRBV5-6 and TRBJ2-5, is DAGVTQSPTHLIKTRGQQVTLRCSPKSGHDTVSWYQQALGQGPQFIFQYYEEEERQRGNFPDRFSGHQFPNYSSELNVNALLLGDSALYLCASSPKTPTVQETQYFGPGTRLLVL.